This TCR beta chain was captured in a study of T cells after yellow fever vaccination. This clonotype was counted a few times. TCRdb re-analysed the 5' RACE reads in MiXCR, keeping a single row per CDR3 protein. The sample lists some 260,000 distinct CDR3 sequences; around 4.9% were seen once. This clonotype was sampled from a young man who received the YFV17D yellow fever vaccine. Sample: CD4+ T cells sorted from PBMCs, taken on the day of the yellow fever booster vaccination.

Written as DNA, the CDR3 is TGCAGTGCTAGCGTTTTCCTCTATGGCTACACCTTC. Its translation is CSASVFLYGYTF. This sequence joins TRBV20-1 and TRBJ1-2; D is undetermined. The CDR3 extends over 12 amino acids. The germline V and J ends were trimmed by 3 bases and 4 bases, with 9 bases remaining between them. Germline lookup yields CDR1 DFQATT and CDR2 SNEGSKA (reference sequence).